These 8 T cell receptor beta chains were all obtained from the same sample, sequenced in a study of blood T cells in healthy people across ages. A second PCR, run for roughly 7 to 12 cycles, used a sample-barcoded 5' primer plus a J-beta primer mix. TCRdb called the 5' RACE reads again in MiXCR, with one record for every CDR3 protein. The profile shows over a million distinct CDR3 sequences, 35% to 45% of them singletons. The sequenced sample was blood. The receptors originated from a young woman in good health.

This chain uses TRBV27 with TRBJ2-7; TRBD2 matches 8 bases. Trimming removed 6 bases from V and 2 bases from J; junction bases left unmatched: 9. The CDR3 consists of 15 residues. CDR1 is MNHEY and CDR2 is SMNVEV in the germline V gene (reference sequence). CDR3 protein: CASRPLLAEAYEQYF. The CDR3 DNA reads TGTGCCAGCAGACCTCTACTAGCGGAGGCCTACGAGCAGTACTTC.

This clonotype was detected only a few times. The rearrangement links TRBV7-8 to TRBJ2-7; 7 positions agree with TRBD1. The CDR3 is made up of 12 amino acids. Looked up from germline, CDR1 is SGHVS and CDR2 is FQNEAQ. J lost 3 bases, V lost 7 bases, and 3 bases had no gene match. The CDR3 coding sequence is TGTGCCAGCAAGGGACAGAACTACGAGCAGTACTTC. Translation: CASKGQNYEQYF.

J is TRBJ1-1 and V is TRBV7-9; a weak D match, TRBD1 (6 bases). CDR3 size: 15 residues. The germline V and J ends were trimmed by 1 base and 3 bases, with 12 bases remaining between them. Germline CDR1 is SEHNR and CDR2 is FQNEAQ (reference sequence). CDR3 in amino acids: CASSLGQGSDTEAFF. DNA of the CDR3: TGTGCCAGCAGCTTAGGCCAGGGGTCAGACACTGAAGCTTTCTTT. Based on the CDR3 plus reference TRBV7-9 and TRBJ1-1, the full variable domain is DTGVSQNPRHKITKRGQNVTFRCDPISEHNRLYWYRQTLGQGPEFLTYFQNEAQLEKSRLLSDRFSAERPKGSFSTLEIQRTEQGDSAMYLCASSLGQGSDTEAFFGQGTRLTVV.

The V gene is TRBV7-9, the J gene TRBJ1-1; the D gene is possibly TRBD1 (6 bases). The CDR3 is 16 residues long. V lost 2 bases and J lost 0, with 13 bases in between. Germline V gene sequence: CDR1 SEHNR, CDR2 FQNEAQ (reference sequence). As DNA, the CDR3 is TGTGCCAGCAGCTTACAGGGGACCCAGATGAACACTGAAGCTTTCTTT. It is translated as CASSLQGTQMNTEAFF.

The chain joins TRBV4-3 to TRBJ2-1; either TRBD1 or TRBD2 may supply D (6 bases each). Germline V gene lookup returns CDR1 LGHNA and CDR2 YSLEER. Trimming shortened V by 2 bases and J by 7 bases, and 18 bases separated the two germline ends. There are 16 residues in the CDR3. CDR3 coding DNA: TGCGCCAGCAGCCAACTCCCTACACGAGGGGGGAATGAGCAGTTCTTC. Amino acids: CASSQLPTRGGNEQFF.

The J gene is TRBJ2-5, the V gene TRBV20-1; D is ambiguous. V gave up 2 bases and J gave up 4 bases, with 11 bases separating them. Germline V lookup: CDR1 DFQATT, CDR2 SNEGSKA (reference sequence). CDR3 length equals 13 residues. Written as DNA, the CDR3 is TGCAGTGCTAGATATAGGAGTACAGAGACCCAGTACTTC. It yields the protein CSARYRSTETQYF.

A few counts support this clonotype. V is TRBV29-1 and J is TRBJ1-2; 7 nucleotides match TRBD1. Germline V gene data show CDR1 as SQVTM and CDR2 as ANQGSEA. This CDR3 has 15 amino acids. V lost 0 bases and J lost 8; bases outside the gene matches: 12. The CDR3 DNA is TGCAGCGTTGAAGACTGGGCCGAACAGGGGAGGGGCTACACCTTC. Amino acids: CSVEDWAEQGRGYTF.

The chain carries TRBV20-1 and TRBJ2-1; TRBD2 matches at 12 bases. This CDR3 spans 17 amino acids. Trimming cost V 5 bases and J 0 bases; bases outside gene matches: 8. Germline V lookup: CDR1 DFQATT, CDR2 SNEGSKA (reference sequence). As DNA, the CDR3 is TGCAGTGCTCTCGGAACTAGCGGGGGGACCTCCTACAATGAGCAGTTCTTC. It yields the protein CSALGTSGGTSYNEQFF.